These 28 T cell receptor beta chains share one sample of origin, sequenced in a study of blood T cell repertoires in COVID-19. TCRdb's table, derived via immunoSEQ multiplex PCR, lists solely in-frame clones and lacks some. Of 260,000 or so clones in the sample, around 90% were seen once. Sequenced material: peripheral blood. These receptors were taken from a man between 18 and 35 years old with active or convalescent COVID-19.

V and J are TRBV6-1 and TRBJ1-2, with a tentative D call TRBD1 (6 bases). The V gene lost 0 bases and the J gene lost 4 bases, with 9 bases spanning the gap. The CDR3 is made up of 14 amino acids. The germline CDR1 and CDR2 sequences are MNHNS and SASEGT. The CDR3 reads CASSEADRPYGYTF. DNA for the CDR3: TGTGCCAGCAGTGAAGCGGACAGACCCTATGGCTACACCTTC.

Only one count was recorded for this clone. J is TRBJ2-2 and V is TRBV19, with D uncertain. This CDR3 is built from 15 residues. Per the germline V gene, CDR1 is LNHDA and CDR2 is SQIVND (reference sequence). V was trimmed by 6 bases and J by 5 bases, leaving 16 bases between them. The CDR3 region has the DNA TGTGCCAGTAGGGAACTGCTAGGATCTACCGGGGAGCTGTTTTTT. It is translated as CASRELLGSTGELFF.

The chain recombines TRBV5-1 with TRBJ1-2, with a possible D match to TRBD1 (5 bases). The CDR3 totals 16 residues. Germline CDR1 reads SGHRS; CDR2 reads YFSETQ. V was cut by 1 base and J by 4 bases, with 17 bases left in between. DNA of the CDR3: TGCGCCAGCAGCTTGTTAGAATCATCAGGGCCCTATGGCTACACCTTC. Translation: CASSLLESSGPYGYTF.

The rearrangement links TRBV7-9 to TRBJ1-1; possibly TRBD1 for D (6 bases). V was pared by 2 bases and J by 0 bases, with 10 bases between. Germline CDR1 SEHNR, CDR2 FQNEAQ (reference sequence). CDR3 length equals 15 residues. The CDR3 here is CASSLIRGMNTEAFF. Here the CDR3 DNA reads TGTGCCAGCAGCTTAATTAGGGGGATGAACACTGAAGCTTTCTTT. Supplemented by reference TRBV7-9 and TRBJ1-1, the full variable domain reads DTGVSQNPRHKITKRGQNVTFRCDPISEHNRLYWYRQTLGQGPEFLTYFQNEAQLEKSRLLSDRFSAERPKGSFSTLEIQRTEQGDSAMYLCASSLIRGMNTEAFFGQGTRLTVV.

The genes are TRBV19 and TRBJ2-7, with D possibly matching TRBD1 (6 bases). This CDR3 region has 13 residues. CDR1 is LNHDA, CDR2 SQIVND, per germline (reference sequence). V was clipped by 5 bases and J by 4 bases, with 12 bases between them. The CDR3 DNA is TGTGCCAGTAGTCCGGGACATAGTTACGAGCAGTACTTC. This sequence encodes CASSPGHSYEQYF.

The rearrangement links TRBV11-2 to TRBJ2-1; maybe TRBD2 (7 bases). The length of the CDR3 is 15 residues. CDR1 and CDR2 (germline): SGHAT, FQNNGV. Trimming cost V 0 bases and J 4 bases, with 10 bases left between them. The CDR3 DNA follows: TGTGCCAGCAGCTTAGATGGGAGGGGGTACAATGAGCAGTTCTTC. It is translated as CASSLDGRGYNEQFF.

The chain combines TRBV27 with TRBJ2-5; 7 nucleotides match TRBD1. Germline-derived CDR1 and CDR2 are MNHEY and SMNVEV (reference sequence). V dropped 5 bases and J dropped 1; count of bases not matched to a gene: 4. The CDR3 spans 14 residues. In nucleotides, the CDR3 is TGTGCCAGCAGTCGCCGGGACAGCCAAGAGACCCAGTACTTC. It is translated as CASSRRDSQETQYF.

The rearrangement links TRBV9 to TRBJ2-7, with 7 bases aligning to TRBD1. Germline trimming cut 3 bases from V and 1 base from J; bases unmatched to any gene: 4. Germline loops: CDR1 SGDLS, CDR2 YYNGEE. The CDR3 sequence is 14 residues long. The CDR3: CASSGGTVSYEQYF. For the CDR3, the DNA is TGTGCCAGCAGCGGAGGGACAGTTTCCTACGAGCAGTACTTC.

The chain is built from TRBV30 and TRBJ1-5; D is uncertain. V lost 4 bases and J lost 9, with 13 bases in between. Per germline, CDR1 GTSNPN and CDR2 SVGIG (reference sequence). CDR3 length equals 12 residues. CDR3 region: CAWTRCIGPQHF. In DNA, the CDR3 is TGTGCCTGGACACGGTGCATTGGGCCCCAGCATTTT.

The CDR3 nucleotides read TGTGCCAGAAGCACGAAGGGACAGGGGGAACACAATGAGCAGTTCTTC. It translates to CARSTKGQGEHNEQFF. The V and J genes are TRBV5-3 and TRBJ2-1, with TRBD1 identical over 11 bases. TRBV5-3 is marked as an open reading frame, function uncertain. The CDR3 has 16 amino acids. Trimming took 4 bases from V and 5 from J; bases not matched to a gene: 8.

The V and J genes are TRBV18 and TRBJ1-6; 12 bases match TRBD1. The CDR3 is 15 amino acids. Trimming cost V 6 bases and J 7 bases; bases outside gene matches: 4. CDR1 is KGHSH and CDR2 is LQKENI in the germline V gene. CDR3 protein: CASSRGQGANSPLHF. The CDR3 region has the DNA TGTGCCAGCTCGCGGGGACAGGGGGCGAATTCACCCCTCCACTTT.

DNA of the CDR3: TGTGCCAGCAGCCAAAGGACAGGGAGGGCTGAAGCTTTCTTT. It codes for CASSQRTGRAEAFF. The chain combines TRBV14 with TRBJ1-1, with 8 bases that match TRBD1. CDR1 is SGHDN, CDR2 FVKESK, per germline. The CDR3 spans 14 residues. With 2 bases clipped from V and 6 bases from J, the junction kept 5 bases outside the gene matches. The full variable domain, its missing parts supplied by reference TRBV14 and TRBJ1-1, is EAGVTQFPSHSVIEKGQTVTLRCDPISGHDNLYWYRRVMGKEIKFLLHFVKESKQDESGMPNNRFLAERTGGTYSTLKVQPAELEDSGVYFCASSQRTGRAEAFFGQGTRLTVV.

The V gene is TRBV28, the J gene TRBJ2-2, with D maybe TRBD1 (6 bases). Germline values: CDR1 MDHEN, CDR2 SYDVKM. The CDR3 length is 16 residues. V was cut by 7 bases and J by 2 bases, with 17 bases left in between. Written as DNA, the CDR3 is TGTGCCAGCATACTTACGACAGGACTTAACACCGGGGAGCTGTTTTTT. It yields the protein CASILTTGLNTGELFF. Supplemented by reference TRBV28 and TRBJ2-2, the full variable domain reads DVKVTQSSRYLVKRTGEKVFLECVQDMDHENMFWYRQDPGLGLRLIYFSYDVKMKEKGDIPEGYSVSREKKERFSLILESASTNQTSMYLCASILTTGLNTGELFFGEGSRLTVL.

This chain joins TRBV5-1 and TRBJ1-4; 8 bases are a match to TRBD1. Germline trimming cut 4 bases from V and 7 bases from J; bases unmatched to any gene: 12. This CDR3 contains 16 residues. Per germline, CDR1 SGHRS and CDR2 YFSETQ. CDR3 protein: CASSPRTGGEGEKLFF. CDR3 bases: TGCGCCAGCAGCCCTAGAACAGGGGGAGAAGGTGAAAAACTGTTTTTT. Full variable domain (outside the CDR3, taken from reference TRBV5-1 and TRBJ1-4): KAGVTQTPRYLIKTRGQQVTLSCSPISGHRSVSWYQQTPGQGLQFLFEYFSETQRNKGNFPGRFSGRQFSNSRSEMNVSTLELGDSALYLCASSPRTGGEGEKLFFGSGTQLSVL.

The chain carries TRBV10-3 and TRBJ2-7; 9 bases match TRBD1. This CDR3 is 16 amino acids long. With V trimmed by 3 bases and J by 2 bases, 8 bases remained unmatched. Germline V lookup: CDR1 ENHRY, CDR2 SYGVKD. Written as DNA, the CDR3 is TGTGCCATCAGTGACCCAAGACAGGGGGGGACCTACGAGCAGTACTTC. Protein product: CAISDPRQGGTYEQYF.

The chain links TRBV2 to TRBJ1-1; D is uncertain. The CDR3 has 13 residues. Germline V lookup: CDR1 SNHLY, CDR2 FYNNEI. V lost 5 bases and J 1 base, leaving 8 bases between the germline ends. CDR3 region: CASSNKRNTEAFF. The CDR3 nucleotides read TGTGCCAGCAGTAATAAGAGGAACACTGAAGCTTTCTTT.

This sequence joins TRBV10-3 and TRBJ2-3; TRBD2 agrees at 10 bases. Germline-derived CDR1 and CDR2 are ENHRY and SYGVKD. The CDR3 has 18 amino acids. V lost 0 bases to trimming and J lost 5 bases; unmatched junction nucleotides: 11. The CDR3 nucleotides are TGTGCCATCAGTGAGTCGCTTGGGCTAGCGGGGGTGAGAGATACGCAGTATTTT. Protein product: CAISESLGLAGVRDTQYF.

The chain links TRBV12-3 or TRBV12-4 to TRBJ1-1; TRBD1 matches at 7 bases. V lost 6 bases to trimming and J lost 7 bases; unmatched junction nucleotides: 8. This CDR3 is built from 13 residues. CDR3 coding DNA: TGTGCCAGCAGGGCCGGGACAGTTGGTGAAGCTTTCTTT. Amino acid sequence: CASRAGTVGEAFF.

V usage is TRBV25-1 and J usage is TRBJ1-6; 10 bases agree with TRBD1. The germline V gene encodes CDR1 MGHDK and CDR2 SYGVNS. This CDR3 region has 13 residues. V lost 4 bases and J lost 9; bases outside the gene matches: 0. This chain's CDR3 is CASSGDRGSPLHF. DNA for the CDR3: TGTGCCAGCAGTGGGGACAGGGGTTCACCCCTCCACTTT.

The CDR3 loop is CASRRAAGGGYTF. The CDR3 nucleotides read TGTGCCAGCAGGAGAGCAGCAGGGGGAGGCTACACCTTC. The rearrangement joins TRBV5-6 to TRBJ1-2, with 7 bases matching TRBD1. The V and J ends lost 5 bases and 8 bases, in that order; junction bases with no gene match: 9. The CDR3 loop spans 13 amino acids. The germline V gene has CDR1 SGHDT and CDR2 YYEEEE. Combining the CDR3 with reference TRBV5-6 and TRBJ1-2 gives the whole variable domain DAGVTQSPTHLIKTRGQQVTLRCSPKSGHDTVSWYQQALGQGPQFIFQYYEEEERQRGNFPDRFSGHQFPNYSSELNVNALLLGDSALYLCASRRAAGGGYTFGSGTRLTVV.

The CDR3 DNA reads TGTGCCAGCAGCGACCCGGGGGGGCCAGATACGCAGTATTTT. The encoded protein is CASSDPGGPDTQYF. This sequence joins TRBV7-9 and TRBJ2-3; TRBD2 aligns across 8 bases. Trimming took 5 bases from V and 4 from J; bases not matched to a gene: 5. The CDR3 contains 14 residues. Germline assignment: CDR1 SEHNR and CDR2 FQNEAQ (reference sequence). Combining the CDR3 with reference TRBV7-9 and TRBJ2-3 gives the whole variable domain DTGVSQNPRHKITKRGQNVTFRCDPISEHNRLYWYRQTLGQGPEFLTYFQNEAQLEKSRLLSDRFSAERPKGSFSTLEIQRTEQGDSAMYLCASSDPGGPDTQYFGPGTRLTVL.

The V and J genes are TRBV9 and TRBJ1-2; 7 bases fit TRBD1. The CDR3 covers 12 residues. Germline values: CDR1 SGDLS, CDR2 YYNGEE. The V segment lost 0 bases and the J segment 8 bases; nucleotides outside the gene matches: 1. CDR3: CASSVVRGGYTF. In DNA form, the CDR3 reads TGTGCCAGCAGCGTAGTCAGGGGGGGCTACACCTTC.

V gene TRBV7-9 combines with J gene TRBJ1-2, with D hard to call. The ends were cut back, 5 bases at V and 5 bases at J, with 15 bases in the middle. Germline V gene sequence: CDR1 SEHNR, CDR2 FQNEAQ (reference sequence). This CDR3 comprises 14 residues. In nucleotides, the CDR3 is TGTGCCAGCAGCGCTGAGGAGATCGGGTATGGCTACACCTTC. As protein: CASSAEEIGYGYTF. The whole variable domain, filled in from reference TRBV7-9 and TRBJ1-2, reads DTGVSQNPRHKITKRGQNVTFRCDPISEHNRLYWYRQTLGQGPEFLTYFQNEAQLEKSRLLSDRFSAERPKGSFSTLEIQRTEQGDSAMYLCASSAEEIGYGYTFGSGTRLTVV.

The chain joins TRBV7-9 to TRBJ1-5; TRBD1 matches at 8 bases. From germline, CDR1 is SEHNR and CDR2 FQNEAQ (reference sequence). The CDR3 covers 14 residues. The V and J ends lost 5 bases and 6 bases, in that order; junction bases with no gene match: 6. CDR3 loop: CASSIDRGSQPQHF. CDR3 DNA: TGTGCCAGCAGCATCGACAGGGGAAGTCAGCCCCAGCATTTT.

The rearrangement joins TRBV15 to TRBJ1-1; 8 nucleotides match TRBD1. The V gene's germline CDR1 is LNHNV and CDR2 YYDKDF (reference sequence). Trimming cost V 8 bases and J 2 bases; bases outside gene matches: 4. This CDR3 has 13 amino acids. The CDR3 here is CATRQGANTEAFF. In DNA form, the CDR3 reads TGTGCCACCCGCCAGGGGGCTAACACTGAAGCTTTCTTT.

The chain is built from TRBV6-5 and TRBJ1-5; D gene uncertain. The CDR3 loop spans 15 amino acids. Trimming cost V 4 bases and J 0 bases, with 10 bases left between them. Looked up from germline, CDR1 is MNHEY and CDR2 is SVGAGI. CDR3: CASSSTGYSNQPQHF. CDR3 coding DNA: TGTGCCAGCAGTTCGACGGGTTATAGCAATCAGCCCCAGCATTTT.

A word on this clone: Other DNA sequences from this sample encode an identical CDR3 as well. The chain is built from TRBV3-1 (or the pseudogene TRBV3-2) and TRBJ1-1; a possible D gene is TRBD1 (6 bases). There are 14 residues in the CDR3. V lost 5 bases and J 8 bases, leaving 18 bases between the germline ends. The germline V gene encodes CDR1 LGHDT and CDR2 YNNKEL (reference sequence). The CDR3 bases are TGTGCCAGCAGCTCAATCGGGCTCGGGACAGAAGCTTTCTTT. As protein: CASSSIGLGTEAFF.

The rearrangement joins TRBV5-4 to TRBJ2-3, with D tentatively TRBD1 (6 bases). Trimming took off 1 base at V and 6 bases at J, with 12 bases between the two ends. CDR1 and CDR2 (germline): SGHNT, YYREEE (reference sequence). This CDR3 contains 14 residues. This CDR3 is CASSLLDSDDTQYF. CDR3 DNA sequence: TGTGCCAGCAGCTTGCTGGACAGCGATGATACGCAGTATTTT.